The T cell receptor beta chain under discussion was sequenced for a study of blood T cell repertoires in COVID-19. Study details: PBMCs, B-cell-depleted T cells, or T cells were the source of the cDNA or gDNA that made up the material.

With 3 bases clipped from V and 2 bases from J, the junction kept 15 bases outside the gene matches. CDR3 length equals 18 residues. The germline CDR1 and CDR2 sequences are PRHDT and FYEKMQ (reference sequence). Using immunoSEQ multiplex PCR, the repertoire was profiled, and TCRdb retains in-frame clones only, with some absent. Among 250,000 to 300,000 clones listed, over 70% were seen once. The clonotype was recovered from a woman in her 70s with COVID-19, enrolled during active disease. The sample taken for sequencing was peripheral blood. The genes are TRBV13 and TRBJ2-7, with TRBD2 matching over 8 bases. The DNA for the CDR3 is TGTGCCAGCAGCTTCGGGACTAGGAGAAACCGAGGAACCTACGAGCAGTACTTC. The encoded protein is CASSFGTRRNRGTYEQYF.